This TCR beta chain was identified during a study of blood T cell repertoires in COVID-19. The overall study: The study drew acute and convalescent COVID-19 samples from the United States, Italy and Spain. In each case, the material was cDNA or gDNA derived from T cells, B-cell-depleted T cells, or PBMCs.

The table lists this clone with a count of one. CDR1 and CDR2 (germline): SNHLY, FYNNEI. This CDR3 comprises 15 residues. V was shortened by 4 bases and J by 5 bases, with 15 bases between the two germline ends. Per the original data handling: Amplification from reference gene primers served as the basis for estimated nucleated cell counts. Repertoires were generated with immunoSEQ multiplex PCR, while TCRdb's copy carries only in-frame clones and drops some. V and J calls and clone size are as listed in that table; D and trimming were resolved from the DNA. Found here are some 150,000 clones, roughly 89% of them singletons; the top ten hold roughly 4%.

This sequence originates from a woman between 40 and 50 years old with acute or convalescent COVID-19. Sequencing was done on a sample of peripheral blood. V usage is TRBV2 and J usage is TRBJ1-5; the D is unclear. The CDR3 nucleotides are TGTGCCAGCAGTGTGAATCCCAAAAACTATCAGCCCCAGCATTTT. It yields the protein CASSVNPKNYQPQHF.